This T cell receptor (beta chain) was retrieved from a study of OX40 agonist ivuxolimab in advanced cancers. On the study more broadly: Every 2 weeks, patients got intravenous ivuxolimab at one of six dose levels (0.01-10 mg/kg). Overall study findings and caveats: Within 6 weeks, CD4+ and CD8+ blood T cells expanded clonally at 0.1 to 3.0 mg/kg. In CD8+ T cells, expanded clones were on average more numerous than in CD4+.

Autoimmune disease history or systemic immunosuppression led to patient exclusion. CDR3 size: 13 residues. Germline lookup yields CDR1 LGHNA and CDR2 YNFKEQ. The V end was cut by 0 bases, the J end by 7 bases, with 7 bases between. Data came from immunoSEQ multiplex PCR; TCRdb stores just in-frame clones and leaves some out. This table has some 70,000 clones, about 87% appearing once. This clone came up once. Its antigen is as yet unknown. The TCR was taken from an adult with an advanced solid tumor such as melanoma, head and neck, liver or kidney cancer. V is TRBV4-2 and J is TRBJ1-5; D gene ambiguous. The sequenced sample was CD4+ or CD8+ T cells sorted from blood, obtained in a trial of the OX40 agonist ivuxolimab. CDR3 bases: TGTGCCAGCAGCCAAGAGGCCGAGCAGCCCCAGCATTTT. The encoded protein is CASSQEAEQPQHF.